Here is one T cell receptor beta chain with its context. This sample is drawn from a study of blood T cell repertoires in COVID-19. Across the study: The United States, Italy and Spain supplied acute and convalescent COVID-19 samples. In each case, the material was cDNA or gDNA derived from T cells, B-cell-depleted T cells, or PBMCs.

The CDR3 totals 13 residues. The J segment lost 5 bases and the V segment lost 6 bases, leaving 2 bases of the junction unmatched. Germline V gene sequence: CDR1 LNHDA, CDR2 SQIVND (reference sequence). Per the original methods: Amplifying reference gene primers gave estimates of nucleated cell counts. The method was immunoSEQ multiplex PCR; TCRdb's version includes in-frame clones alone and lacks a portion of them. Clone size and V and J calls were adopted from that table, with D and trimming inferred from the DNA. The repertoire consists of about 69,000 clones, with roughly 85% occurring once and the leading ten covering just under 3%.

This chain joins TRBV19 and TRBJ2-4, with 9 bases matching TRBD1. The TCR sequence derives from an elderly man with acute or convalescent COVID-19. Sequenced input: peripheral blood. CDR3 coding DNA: TGTGCCAGTAGGCGACAGGGGGAAAACATTCAGTACTTC. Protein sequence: CASRRQGENIQYF.